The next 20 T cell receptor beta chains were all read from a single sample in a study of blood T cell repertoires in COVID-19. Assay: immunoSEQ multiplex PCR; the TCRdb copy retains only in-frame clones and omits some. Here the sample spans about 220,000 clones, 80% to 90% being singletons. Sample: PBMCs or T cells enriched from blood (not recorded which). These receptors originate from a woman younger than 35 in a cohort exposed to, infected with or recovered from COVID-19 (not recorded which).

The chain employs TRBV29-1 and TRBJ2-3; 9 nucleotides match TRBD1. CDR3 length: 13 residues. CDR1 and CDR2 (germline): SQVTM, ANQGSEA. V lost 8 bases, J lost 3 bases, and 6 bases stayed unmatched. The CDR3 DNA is TGCAGCTCACAGGGGGCGAGTACAGATACGCAGTATTTT. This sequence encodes CSSQGASTDTQYF.

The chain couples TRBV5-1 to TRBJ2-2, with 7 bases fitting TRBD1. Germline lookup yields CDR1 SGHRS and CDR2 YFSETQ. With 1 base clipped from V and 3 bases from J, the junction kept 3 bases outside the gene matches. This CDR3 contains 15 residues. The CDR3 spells CASSLTGVDTGELFF. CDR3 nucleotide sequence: TGCGCCAGCAGCTTGACAGGGGTGGACACCGGGGAGCTGTTTTTT.

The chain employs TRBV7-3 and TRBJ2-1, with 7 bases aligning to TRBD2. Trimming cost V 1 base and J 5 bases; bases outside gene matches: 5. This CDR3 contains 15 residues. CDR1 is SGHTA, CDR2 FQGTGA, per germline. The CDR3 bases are TGTGCCAGCAGCTTAAATCGGGGGGATAACAATGAGCAGTTCTTC. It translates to CASSLNRGDNNEQFF. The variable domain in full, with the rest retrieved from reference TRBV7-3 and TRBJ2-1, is GAGVSQTPSNKVTEKGKYVELRCDPISGHTALYWYRQSLGQGPEFLIYFQGTGAADDSGLPNDRFFAVRPEGSVSTLKIQRTERGDSAVYLCASSLNRGDNNEQFFGPGTRLTVL.

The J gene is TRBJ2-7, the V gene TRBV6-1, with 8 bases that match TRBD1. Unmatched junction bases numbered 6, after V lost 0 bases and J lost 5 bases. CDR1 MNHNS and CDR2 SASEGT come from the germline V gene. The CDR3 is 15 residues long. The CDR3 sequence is CASSEAPTGGDEQYF. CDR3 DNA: TGTGCCAGCAGTGAAGCCCCAACAGGGGGAGACGAGCAGTACTTC.

CDR3 sequence (DNA): TGTGCCAGCAGCCAGCAGACTAGCTCTAGGAATGAGCAGTTCTTC. It is translated as CASSQQTSSRNEQFF. The chain is built from TRBV7-3 and TRBJ2-1; TRBD2 agrees at 7 bases. Germline lookup yields CDR1 SGHTA and CDR2 FQGTGA. The junction had 11 bases not matched to a gene; V was cut back by 5 bases and J by 7 bases. This CDR3 has 15 amino acids.

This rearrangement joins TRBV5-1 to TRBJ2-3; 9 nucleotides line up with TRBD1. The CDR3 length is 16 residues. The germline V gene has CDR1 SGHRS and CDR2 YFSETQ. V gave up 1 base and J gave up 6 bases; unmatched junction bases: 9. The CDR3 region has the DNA TGCGCCAGCAGCTTGCAAGCGGGACAGGGAGGGGATACGCAGTATTTT. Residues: CASSLQAGQGGDTQYF.

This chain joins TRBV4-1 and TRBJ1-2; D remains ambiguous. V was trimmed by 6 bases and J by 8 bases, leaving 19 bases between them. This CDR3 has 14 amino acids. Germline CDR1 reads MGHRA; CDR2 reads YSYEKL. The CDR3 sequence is CASRGKRPGGGYTF. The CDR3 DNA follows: TGCGCCAGCAGGGGTAAGAGGCCCGGTGGGGGCTACACCTTC.

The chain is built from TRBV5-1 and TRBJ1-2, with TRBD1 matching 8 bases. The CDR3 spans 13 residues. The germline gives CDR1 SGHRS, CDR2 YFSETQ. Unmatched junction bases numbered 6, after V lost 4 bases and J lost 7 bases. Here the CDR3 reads CASSVQGATGYTF. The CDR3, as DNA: TGCGCCAGCAGCGTGCAGGGGGCGACTGGCTACACCTTC.

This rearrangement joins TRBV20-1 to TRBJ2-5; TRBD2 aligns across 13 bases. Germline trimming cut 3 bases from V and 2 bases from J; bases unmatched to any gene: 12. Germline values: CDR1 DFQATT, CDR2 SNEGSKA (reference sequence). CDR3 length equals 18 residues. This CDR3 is CSASPRTSGSAGQETQYF. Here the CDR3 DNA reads TGCAGTGCTAGTCCGCGGACTAGCGGGAGTGCGGGACAAGAGACCCAGTACTTC.

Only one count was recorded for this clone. The CDR3 sequence: CASRQGQTEAFF. The CDR3 DNA reads as TGTGCCAGCAGACAGGGGCAGACTGAAGCTTTCTTT. The chain joins TRBV11-2 to TRBJ1-1; 7 positions match TRBD1. Germline trimming cut 6 bases from V and 5 bases from J; bases unmatched to any gene: 3. The CDR3 is 12 amino acids. Germline V CDR1 and CDR2: SGHAT, FQNNGV.

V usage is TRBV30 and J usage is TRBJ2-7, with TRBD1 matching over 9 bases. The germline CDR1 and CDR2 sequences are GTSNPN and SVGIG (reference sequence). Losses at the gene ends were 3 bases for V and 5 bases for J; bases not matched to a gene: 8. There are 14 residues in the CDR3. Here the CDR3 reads CAWSPGQGLDEQYF. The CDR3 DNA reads TGTGCCTGGAGCCCGGGACAGGGACTTGACGAGCAGTACTTC.

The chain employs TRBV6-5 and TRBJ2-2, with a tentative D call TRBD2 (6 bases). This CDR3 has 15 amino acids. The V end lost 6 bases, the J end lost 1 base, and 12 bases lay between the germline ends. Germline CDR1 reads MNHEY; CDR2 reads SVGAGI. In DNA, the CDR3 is TGTGCCAGCAGGGGACGGACTAAGAACACCGGGGAGCTGTTTTTT. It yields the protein CASRGRTKNTGELFF.

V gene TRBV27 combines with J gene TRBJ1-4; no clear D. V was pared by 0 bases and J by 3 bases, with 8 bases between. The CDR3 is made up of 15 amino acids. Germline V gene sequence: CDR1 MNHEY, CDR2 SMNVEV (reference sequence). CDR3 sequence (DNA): TGTGCCAGCAGTTTATCGAGGGCAGCTAATGAAAAACTGTTTTTT. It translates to CASSLSRAANEKLFF.

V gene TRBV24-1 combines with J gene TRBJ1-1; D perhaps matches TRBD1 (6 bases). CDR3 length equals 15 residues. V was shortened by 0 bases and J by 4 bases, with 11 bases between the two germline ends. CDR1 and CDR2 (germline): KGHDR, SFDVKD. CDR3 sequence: CATSDLRQGPTEAFF. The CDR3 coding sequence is TGTGCCACCAGTGATTTGCGTCAGGGGCCCACTGAAGCTTTCTTT.

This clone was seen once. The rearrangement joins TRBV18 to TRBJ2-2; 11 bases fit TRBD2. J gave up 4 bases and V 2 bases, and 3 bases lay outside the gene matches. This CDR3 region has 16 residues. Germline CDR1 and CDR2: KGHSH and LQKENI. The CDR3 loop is CASSPGTSGLTGELFF. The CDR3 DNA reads TGTGCCAGCTCACCAGGGACTAGCGGACTCACCGGGGAGCTGTTTTTT.

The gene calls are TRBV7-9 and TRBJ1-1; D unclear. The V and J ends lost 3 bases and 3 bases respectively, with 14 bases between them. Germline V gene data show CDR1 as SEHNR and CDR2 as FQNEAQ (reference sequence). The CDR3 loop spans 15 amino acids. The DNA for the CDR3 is TGTGCCAGCAGCTTCCCTGAACCGGAGGACACTGAAGCTTTCTTT. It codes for CASSFPEPEDTEAFF.

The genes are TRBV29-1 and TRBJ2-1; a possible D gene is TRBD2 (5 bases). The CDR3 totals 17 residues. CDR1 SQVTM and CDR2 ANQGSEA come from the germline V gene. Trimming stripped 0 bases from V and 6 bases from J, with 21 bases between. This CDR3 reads CSVEDSSGDLPPNEQFF. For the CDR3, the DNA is TGCAGCGTTGAAGATTCAAGCGGAGACCTCCCGCCCAATGAGCAGTTCTTC.

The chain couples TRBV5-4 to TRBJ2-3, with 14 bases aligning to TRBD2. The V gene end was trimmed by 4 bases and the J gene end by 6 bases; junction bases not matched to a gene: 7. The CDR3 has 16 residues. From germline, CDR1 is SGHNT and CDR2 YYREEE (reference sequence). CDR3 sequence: CASSRTSGGTRDTQYF. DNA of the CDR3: TGTGCCAGCAGCCGGACTAGCGGGGGGACCCGGGATACGCAGTATTTT.

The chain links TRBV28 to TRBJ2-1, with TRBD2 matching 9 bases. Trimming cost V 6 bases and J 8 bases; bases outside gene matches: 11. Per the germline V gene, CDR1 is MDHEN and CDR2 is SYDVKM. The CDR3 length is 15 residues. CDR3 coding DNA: TGTGCCAGCAGGCCCCTTAGCGGGGGCTTTGATGAGCAGTTCTTC. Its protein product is CASRPLSGGFDEQFF.

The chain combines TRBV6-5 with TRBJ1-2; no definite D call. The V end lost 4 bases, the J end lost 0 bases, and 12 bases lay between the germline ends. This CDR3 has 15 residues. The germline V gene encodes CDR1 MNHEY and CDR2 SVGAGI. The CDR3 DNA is TGTGCCAGCAGTTCCCAGGATGTCACTAACTATGGCTACACCTTC. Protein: CASSSQDVTNYGYTF.